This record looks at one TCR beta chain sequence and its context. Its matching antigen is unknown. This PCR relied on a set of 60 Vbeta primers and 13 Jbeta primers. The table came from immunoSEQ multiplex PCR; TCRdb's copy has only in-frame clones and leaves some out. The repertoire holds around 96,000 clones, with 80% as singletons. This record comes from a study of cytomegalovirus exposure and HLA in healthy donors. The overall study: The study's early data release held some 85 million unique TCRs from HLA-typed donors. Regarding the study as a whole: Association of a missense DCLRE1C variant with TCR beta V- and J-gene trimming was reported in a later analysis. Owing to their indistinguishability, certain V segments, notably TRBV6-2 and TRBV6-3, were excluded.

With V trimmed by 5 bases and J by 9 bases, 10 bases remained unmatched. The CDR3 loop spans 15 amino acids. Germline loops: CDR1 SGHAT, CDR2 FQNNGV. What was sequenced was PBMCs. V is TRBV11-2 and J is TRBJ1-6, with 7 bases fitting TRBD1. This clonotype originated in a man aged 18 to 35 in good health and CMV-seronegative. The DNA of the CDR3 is TGTGCCAGCAGCGTTAGACAGGGAGAGGGTTCACCCCTCCACTTT. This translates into CASSVRQGEGSPLHF.